This T cell receptor beta chain was profiled in a study of blood T cells in healthy people across ages. Study findings and constraints: It was the long-lived donors that had more naive CD4+ cells and higher diversity than aged donors.

A few counts support this clonotype. Its antigen is not known. The use of a sample-barcoded 5' primer and a J-beta primer mix characterized a second PCR of 7 to 11 cycles. No fewer than 3 million CDR3-containing paired-end reads came from each sample. TCRdb re-derived calls from the 5' RACE reads in MiXCR, one entry per CDR3 protein. Counted here are 630,000 or so distinct CDR3 sequences, about a third occurring once; the ten biggest clones make up 15%. The sequence came from a woman aged 80 or over in good health. The specimen was blood.

The CDR3 is CSARGGRGGHEQFF. The CDR3 DNA reads TGCAGTGCTAGAGGAGGGCGGGGCGGCCATGAGCAGTTCTTC. The V call is TRBV20-1, the J call TRBJ2-1, with D maybe TRBD2 (6 bases). CDR3 size: 14 residues. The germline V gene has CDR1 DFQATT and CDR2 SNEGSKA (reference sequence). V gave up 1 base and J gave up 8 bases, with 15 bases separating them.